In its sample, the clone carrying this T cell receptor beta chain was seen many times. Its antigen is unidentified. These data belong to a study of T cells in Graves' hyperthyroidism and ophthalmopathy. Disease duration under 2 months; hyperthyroidism patients were aged 18 to 65. There were TCR beta CDR3 regions amplified from RNA transcripts. The study used the HTBI primer set for a first-round RT-PCR of the TCR CDR3. TCRdb passed the multiplex PCR reads through MiXCR, listing each CDR3 protein once. This table has some 500,000 distinct CDR3 sequences, 14% appearing once. The study, taken as a whole, reports: In simple terms, a model built on 13 V-J features told ophthalmopathy apart from stable hyperthyroidism. Ophthalmopathy got predicted by the model a median around six months before its onset.

Germline CDR1 is DFQATT and CDR2 is SNEGSKA (reference sequence). The CDR3 has 15 amino acids. V lost 1 base, J lost 9 bases, and 4 bases stayed unmatched. The sequenced material came from blood. The chain is built from TRBV20-1 and TRBJ1-6; 12 nucleotides agree with TRBD1. The clonotype originates from a woman younger than 30 with Graves' hyperthyroidism. The CDR3 sequence is CSARGGQGAGSPLHF. DNA of the CDR3: TGCAGTGCTAGAGGGGGACAGGGGGCGGGTTCACCCCTCCACTTT.